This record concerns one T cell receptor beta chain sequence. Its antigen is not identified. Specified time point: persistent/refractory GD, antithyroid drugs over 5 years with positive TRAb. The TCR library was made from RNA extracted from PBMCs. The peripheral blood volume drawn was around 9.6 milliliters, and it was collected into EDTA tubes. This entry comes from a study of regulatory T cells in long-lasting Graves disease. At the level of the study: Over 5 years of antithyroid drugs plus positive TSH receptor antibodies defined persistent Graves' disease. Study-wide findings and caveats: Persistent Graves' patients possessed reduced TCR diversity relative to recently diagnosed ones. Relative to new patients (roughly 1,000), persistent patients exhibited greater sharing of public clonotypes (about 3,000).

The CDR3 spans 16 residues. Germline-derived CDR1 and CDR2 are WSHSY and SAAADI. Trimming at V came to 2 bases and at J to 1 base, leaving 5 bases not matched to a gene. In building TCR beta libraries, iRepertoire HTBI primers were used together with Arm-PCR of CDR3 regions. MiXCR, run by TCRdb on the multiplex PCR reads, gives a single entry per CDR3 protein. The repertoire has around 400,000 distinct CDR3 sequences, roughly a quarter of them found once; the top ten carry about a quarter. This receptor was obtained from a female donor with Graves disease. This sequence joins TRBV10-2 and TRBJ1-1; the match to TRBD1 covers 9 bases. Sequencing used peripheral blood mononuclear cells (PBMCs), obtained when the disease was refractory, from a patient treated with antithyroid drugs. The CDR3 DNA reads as TGCGCCAGCAGTGAGATGCTGGGACAGGGGAACACTGAAGCTTTCTTT. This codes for CASSEMLGQGNTEAFF.